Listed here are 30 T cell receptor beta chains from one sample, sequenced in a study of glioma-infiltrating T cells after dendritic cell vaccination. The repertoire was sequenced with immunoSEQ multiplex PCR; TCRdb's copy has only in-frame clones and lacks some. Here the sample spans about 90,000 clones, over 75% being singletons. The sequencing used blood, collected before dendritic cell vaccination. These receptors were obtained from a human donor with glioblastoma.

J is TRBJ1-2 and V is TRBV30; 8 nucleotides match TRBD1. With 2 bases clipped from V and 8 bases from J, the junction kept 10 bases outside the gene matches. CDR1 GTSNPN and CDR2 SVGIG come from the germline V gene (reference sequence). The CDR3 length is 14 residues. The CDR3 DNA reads TGTGCCTGGAGTAGTGACAGGGGATTCCTCGGCTACACCTTC. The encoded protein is CAWSSDRGFLGYTF.

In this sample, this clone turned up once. The CDR3 loop is CASSPQGAGTGSYNEQFF. The CDR3 nucleotides read TGTGCCAGCTCACCACAGGGGGCCGGGACAGGGTCTTACAATGAGCAGTTCTTC. The V and J genes are TRBV18 and TRBJ2-1; 9 bases line up with TRBD1. Germline CDR1 and CDR2: KGHSH and LQKENI. The CDR3 consists of 18 residues. V shed 1 base and J 4 bases; nucleotides not matched to a gene: 11.

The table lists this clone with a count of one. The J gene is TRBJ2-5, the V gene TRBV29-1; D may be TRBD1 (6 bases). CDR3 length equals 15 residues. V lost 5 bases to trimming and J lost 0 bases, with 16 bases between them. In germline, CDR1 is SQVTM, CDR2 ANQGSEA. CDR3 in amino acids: CSVLGHPAYQETQYF. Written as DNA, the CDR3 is TGCAGCGTTCTGGGACACCCGGCTTACCAAGAGACCCAGTACTTC.

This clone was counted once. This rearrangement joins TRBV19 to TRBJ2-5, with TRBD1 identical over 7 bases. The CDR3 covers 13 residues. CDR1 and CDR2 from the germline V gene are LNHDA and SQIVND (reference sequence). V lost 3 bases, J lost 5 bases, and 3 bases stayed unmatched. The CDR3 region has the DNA TGTGCCAGTAGTATTACAGGGGCCGAGACCCAGTACTTC. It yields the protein CASSITGAETQYF.

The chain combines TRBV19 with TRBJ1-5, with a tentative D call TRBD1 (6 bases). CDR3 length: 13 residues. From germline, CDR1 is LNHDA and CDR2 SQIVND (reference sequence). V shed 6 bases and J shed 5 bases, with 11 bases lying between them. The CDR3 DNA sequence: TGTGCCAGTAGCCCACAGGGATATCAGCCCCAGCATTTT. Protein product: CASSPQGYQPQHF.

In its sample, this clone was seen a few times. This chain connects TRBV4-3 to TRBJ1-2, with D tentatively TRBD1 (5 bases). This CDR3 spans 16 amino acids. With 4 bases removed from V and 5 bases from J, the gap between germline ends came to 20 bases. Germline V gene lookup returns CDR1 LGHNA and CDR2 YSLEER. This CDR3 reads CASSPVVSGDRYGYTF. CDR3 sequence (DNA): TGCGCCAGCAGCCCGGTCGTATCGGGGGATCGATATGGCTACACCTTC.

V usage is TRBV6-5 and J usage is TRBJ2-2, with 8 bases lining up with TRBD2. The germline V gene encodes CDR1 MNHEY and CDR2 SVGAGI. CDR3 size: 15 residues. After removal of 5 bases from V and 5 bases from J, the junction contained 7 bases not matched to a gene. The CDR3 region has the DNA TGTGCCAGCAGTCCCTCGGGACTAGTGACCGGGGAGCTGTTTTTT. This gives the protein CASSPSGLVTGELFF.

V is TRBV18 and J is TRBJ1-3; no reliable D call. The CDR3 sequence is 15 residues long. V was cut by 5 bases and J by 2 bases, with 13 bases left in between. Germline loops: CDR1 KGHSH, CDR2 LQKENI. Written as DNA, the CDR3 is TGTGCCAGCTCAATCCGGGAAGTGGCTGGAAACACCATATATTTT. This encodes CASSIREVAGNTIYF.

The CDR3 sequence is CASSMAGVVTEAFF. The CDR3 coding sequence is TGTGCCAGTAGTATGGCAGGGGTGGTCACTGAAGCTTTCTTT. The chain couples TRBV19 to TRBJ1-1; a possible D gene is TRBD1 (6 bases). V dropped 3 bases and J dropped 4 bases, with 12 bases sitting between them. Germline lookup yields CDR1 LNHDA and CDR2 SQIVND (reference sequence). There are 14 residues in the CDR3. Together with reference TRBV19 and TRBJ1-1, the CDR3 gives the full variable domain: DGGITQSPKYLFRKEGQNVTLSCEQNLNHDAMYWYRQDPGQGLRLIYYSQIVNDFQKGDIAEGYSVSREKKESFPLTVTSAQKNPTAFYLCASSMAGVVTEAFFGQGTRLTVV.

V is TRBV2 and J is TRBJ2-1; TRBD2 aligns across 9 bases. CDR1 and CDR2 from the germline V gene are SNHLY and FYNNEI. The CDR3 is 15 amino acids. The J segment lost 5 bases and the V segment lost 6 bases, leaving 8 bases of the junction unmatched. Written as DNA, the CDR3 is TGTGCCAGCAGCGGTAGCGGGAGAGGCAACAATGAGCAGTTCTTC. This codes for CASSGSGRGNNEQFF. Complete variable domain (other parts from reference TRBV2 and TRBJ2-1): EPEVTQTPSHQVTQMGQEVILRCVPISNHLYFYWYRQILGQKVEFLVSFYNNEISEKSEIFDDQFSVERPDGSNFTLKIRSTKLEDSAMYFCASSGSGRGNNEQFFGPGTRLTVL.

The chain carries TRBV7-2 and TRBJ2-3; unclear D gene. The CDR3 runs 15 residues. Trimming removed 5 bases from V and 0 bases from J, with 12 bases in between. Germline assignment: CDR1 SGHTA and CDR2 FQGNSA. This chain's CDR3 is CASSPARSSTDTQYF. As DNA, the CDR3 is TGTGCCAGCAGCCCCGCGAGGTCTAGCACAGATACGCAGTATTTT.

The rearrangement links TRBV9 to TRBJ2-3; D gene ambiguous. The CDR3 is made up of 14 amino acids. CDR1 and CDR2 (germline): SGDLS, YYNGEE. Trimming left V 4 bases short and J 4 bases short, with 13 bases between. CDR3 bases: TGTGCCAGCAGCTTTACACAGTTACCAGATACGCAGTATTTT. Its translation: CASSFTQLPDTQYF.

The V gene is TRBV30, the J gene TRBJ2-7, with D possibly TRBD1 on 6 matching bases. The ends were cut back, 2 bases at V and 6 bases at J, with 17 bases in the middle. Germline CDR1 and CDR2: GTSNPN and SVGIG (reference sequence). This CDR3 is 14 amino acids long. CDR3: CAWSTRDTVREQYF. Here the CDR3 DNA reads TGTGCCTGGAGTACCCGGGACACAGTGCGCGAGCAGTACTTC.

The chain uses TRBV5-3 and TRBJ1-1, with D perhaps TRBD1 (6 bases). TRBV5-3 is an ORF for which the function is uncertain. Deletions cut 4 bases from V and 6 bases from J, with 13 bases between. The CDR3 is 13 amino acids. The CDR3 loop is CARSHQGRPEAFF. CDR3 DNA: TGTGCCAGAAGCCATCAGGGGAGACCTGAAGCTTTCTTT.

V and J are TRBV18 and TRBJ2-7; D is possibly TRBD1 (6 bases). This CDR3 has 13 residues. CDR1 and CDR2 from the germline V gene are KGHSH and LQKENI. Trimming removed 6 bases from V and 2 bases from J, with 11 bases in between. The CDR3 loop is CASSRDIAYEQYF. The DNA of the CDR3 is TGTGCCAGCTCCCGGGACATTGCCTACGAGCAGTACTTC.

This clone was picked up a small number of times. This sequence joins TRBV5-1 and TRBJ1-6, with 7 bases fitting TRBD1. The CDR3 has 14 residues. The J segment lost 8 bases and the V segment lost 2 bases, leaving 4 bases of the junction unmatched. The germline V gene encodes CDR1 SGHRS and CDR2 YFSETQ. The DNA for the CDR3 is TGCGCCAGCAGCTTCGGGACAGATTATTCACCCCTCCACTTT. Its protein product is CASSFGTDYSPLHF.

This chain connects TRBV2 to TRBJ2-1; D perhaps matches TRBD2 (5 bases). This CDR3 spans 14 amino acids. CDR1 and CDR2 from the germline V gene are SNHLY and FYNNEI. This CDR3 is CATPTGSAYNEQFF. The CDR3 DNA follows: TGTGCTACCCCTACGGGGAGCGCCTACAATGAGCAGTTCTTC.

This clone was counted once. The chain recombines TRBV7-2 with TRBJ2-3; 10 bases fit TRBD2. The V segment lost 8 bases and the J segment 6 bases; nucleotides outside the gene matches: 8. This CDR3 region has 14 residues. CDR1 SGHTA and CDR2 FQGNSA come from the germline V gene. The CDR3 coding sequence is TGTGCCAGCGGGGAGCGGGGGGGCCCGGATACGCAGTATTTT. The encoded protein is CASGERGGPDTQYF.

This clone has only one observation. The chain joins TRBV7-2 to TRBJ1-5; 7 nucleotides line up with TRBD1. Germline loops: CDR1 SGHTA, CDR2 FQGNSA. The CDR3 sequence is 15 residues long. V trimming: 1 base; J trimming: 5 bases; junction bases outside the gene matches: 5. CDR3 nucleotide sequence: TGTGCCAGCAGCTTAGGGAGGGGGCCCGATCAGCCCCAGCATTTT. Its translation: CASSLGRGPDQPQHF.

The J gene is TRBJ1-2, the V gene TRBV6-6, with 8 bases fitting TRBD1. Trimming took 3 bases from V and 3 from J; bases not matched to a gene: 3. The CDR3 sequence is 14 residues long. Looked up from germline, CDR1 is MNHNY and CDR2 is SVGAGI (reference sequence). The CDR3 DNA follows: TGTGCCAGCAGTTATGGGACAGGACACTATGGCTACACCTTC. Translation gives CASSYGTGHYGYTF.

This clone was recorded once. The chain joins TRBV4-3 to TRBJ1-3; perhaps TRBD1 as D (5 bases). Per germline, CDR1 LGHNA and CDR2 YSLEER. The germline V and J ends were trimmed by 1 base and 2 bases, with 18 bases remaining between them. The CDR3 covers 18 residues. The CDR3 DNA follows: TGCGCCAGCAGCCAAGTTGGTGGAGGGGTAAACGCTGGAAACACCATATATTTT. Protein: CASSQVGGGVNAGNTIYF.

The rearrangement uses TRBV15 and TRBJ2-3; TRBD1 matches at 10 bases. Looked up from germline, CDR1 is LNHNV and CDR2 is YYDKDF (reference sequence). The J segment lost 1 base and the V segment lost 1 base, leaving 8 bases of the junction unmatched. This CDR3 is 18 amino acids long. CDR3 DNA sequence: TGTGCCACCAGCAGAGGAATTCTTGGGACAGGGGGCACAGATACGCAGTATTTT. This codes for CATSRGILGTGGTDTQYF. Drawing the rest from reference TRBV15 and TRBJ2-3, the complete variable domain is DAMVIQNPRYQVTQFGKPVTLSCSQTLNHNVMYWYQQKSSQAPKLLFHYYDKDFNNEADTPDNFQSRRPNTSFCFLDIRSPGLGDTAMYLCATSRGILGTGGTDTQYFGPGTRLTVL.

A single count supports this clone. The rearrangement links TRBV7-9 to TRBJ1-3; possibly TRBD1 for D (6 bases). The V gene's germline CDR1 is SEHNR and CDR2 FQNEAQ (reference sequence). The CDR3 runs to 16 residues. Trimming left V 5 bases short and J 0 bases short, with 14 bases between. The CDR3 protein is CASSVTGSLSGNTIYF. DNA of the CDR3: TGTGCCAGCAGCGTAACAGGGTCCCTCTCTGGAAACACCATATATTTT. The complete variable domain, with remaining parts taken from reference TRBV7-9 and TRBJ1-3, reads DTGVSQNPRHKITKRGQNVTFRCDPISEHNRLYWYRQTLGQGPEFLTYFQNEAQLEKSRLLSDRFSAERPKGSFSTLEIQRTEQGDSAMYLCASSVTGSLSGNTIYFGEGSWLTVV.

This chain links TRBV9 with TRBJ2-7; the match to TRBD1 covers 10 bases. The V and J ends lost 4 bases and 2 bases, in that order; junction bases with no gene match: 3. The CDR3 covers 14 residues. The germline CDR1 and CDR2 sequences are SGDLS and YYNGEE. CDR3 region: CASSPGQGTYEQYF. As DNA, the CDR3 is TGTGCCAGCAGCCCGGGACAGGGGACCTACGAGCAGTACTTC.

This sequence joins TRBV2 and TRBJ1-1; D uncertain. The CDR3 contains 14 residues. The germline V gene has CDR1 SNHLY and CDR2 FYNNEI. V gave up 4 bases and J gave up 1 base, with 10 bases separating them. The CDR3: CASSVLGRNTEAFF. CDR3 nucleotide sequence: TGTGCCAGCAGTGTCTTGGGGAGGAACACTGAAGCTTTCTTT.

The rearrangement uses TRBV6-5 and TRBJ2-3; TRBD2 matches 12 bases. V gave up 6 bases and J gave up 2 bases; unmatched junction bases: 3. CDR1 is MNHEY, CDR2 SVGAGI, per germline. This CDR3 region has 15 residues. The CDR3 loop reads CASRLAGGTTDTQYF. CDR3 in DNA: TGTGCCAGCAGACTAGCGGGAGGAACCACAGATACGCAGTATTTT.

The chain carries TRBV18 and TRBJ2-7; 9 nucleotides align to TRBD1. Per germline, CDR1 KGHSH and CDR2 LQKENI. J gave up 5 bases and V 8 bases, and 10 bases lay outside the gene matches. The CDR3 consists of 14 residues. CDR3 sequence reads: CASVPGQGTHEQYF. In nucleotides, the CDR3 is TGTGCCAGCGTTCCGGGACAGGGTACTCACGAGCAGTACTTC.

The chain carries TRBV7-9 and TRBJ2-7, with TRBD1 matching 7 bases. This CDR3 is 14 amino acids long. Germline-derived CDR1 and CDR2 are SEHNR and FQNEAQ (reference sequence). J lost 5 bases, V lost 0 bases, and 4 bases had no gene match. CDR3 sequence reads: CASSLAGDRHEQYF. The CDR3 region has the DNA TGTGCCAGCAGCTTAGCGGGGGACAGACACGAGCAGTACTTC.

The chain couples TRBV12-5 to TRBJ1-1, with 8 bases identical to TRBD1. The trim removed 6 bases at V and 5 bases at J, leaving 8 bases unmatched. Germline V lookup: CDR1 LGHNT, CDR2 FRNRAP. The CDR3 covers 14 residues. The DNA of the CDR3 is TGTGCTAGTGGCCCAGGGGGCTGGTGGACTGAAGCTTTCTTT. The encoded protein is CASGPGGWWTEAFF.

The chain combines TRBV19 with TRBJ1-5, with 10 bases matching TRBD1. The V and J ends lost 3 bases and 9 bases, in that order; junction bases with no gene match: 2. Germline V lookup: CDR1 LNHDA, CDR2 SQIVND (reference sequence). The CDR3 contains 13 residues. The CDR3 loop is CASSMGQGRPQHF. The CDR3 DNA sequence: TGTGCCAGTAGTATGGGACAGGGGAGGCCCCAGCATTTT.